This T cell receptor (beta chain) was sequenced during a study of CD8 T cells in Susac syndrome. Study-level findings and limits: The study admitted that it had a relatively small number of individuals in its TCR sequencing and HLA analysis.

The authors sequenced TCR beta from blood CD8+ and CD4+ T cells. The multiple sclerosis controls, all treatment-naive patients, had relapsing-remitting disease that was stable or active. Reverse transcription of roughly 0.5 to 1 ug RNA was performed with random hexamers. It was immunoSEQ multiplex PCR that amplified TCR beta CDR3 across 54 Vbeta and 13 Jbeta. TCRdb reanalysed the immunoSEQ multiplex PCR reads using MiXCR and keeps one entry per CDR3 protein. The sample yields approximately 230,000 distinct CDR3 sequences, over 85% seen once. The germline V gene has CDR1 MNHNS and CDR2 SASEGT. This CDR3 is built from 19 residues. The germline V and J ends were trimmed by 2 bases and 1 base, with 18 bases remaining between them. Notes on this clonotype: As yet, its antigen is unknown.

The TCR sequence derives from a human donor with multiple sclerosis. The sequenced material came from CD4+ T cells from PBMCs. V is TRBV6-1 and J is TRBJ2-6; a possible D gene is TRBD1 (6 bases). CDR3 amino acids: CASSENGYRVGSGANVLTF. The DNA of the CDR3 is TGTGCCAGCAGTGAAAACGGCTACAGGGTTGGGTCTGGGGCCAACGTCCTGACTTTC.